This T cell receptor beta chain was identified during a study of blood T cell repertoires in COVID-19. This table comes from immunoSEQ multiplex PCR, and its TCRdb copy is limited to in-frame clones, with some not included. The sample has about 270,000 clones, around 81% seen once. This clone was seen once. The receptor's source is a woman aged 60 to 75 with active or convalescent COVID-19. Sequencing input: peripheral blood.

CDR3 sequence reads: CASSEGQGYNEQFF. For the CDR3, the DNA is TGTGCCAGCAGTGAAGGCCAGGGGTACAATGAGCAGTTCTTC. The chain combines TRBV2 with TRBJ2-1; D is possibly TRBD1 (6 bases). The CDR3 length is 14 residues. Between the trimmed V and J ends, which lost 1 base and 4 bases, there was a span of 8 bases. Germline V gives CDR1 SNHLY, CDR2 FYNNEI.